Shown below are 3 T cell receptor beta chains from a single sample sequenced in a study of HIV-infected patients and healthy controls. Approximately 500 ng RNA was reverse transcribed with alpha and beta constant-region primers. Each of the alpha and beta chains got its own library through chain-specific third strand synthesis with indices. TCRdb re-derived calls from the 5' RACE reads in MiXCR, one entry per CDR3 protein. The listing contains a few distinct CDR3 sequences. The repertoire came from unfractionated whole blood and reflected all unsorted peripheral T cells. The starting material was blood, obtained before antiretroviral therapy. These TCRs come from an adult with HIV infection.

For this clonotype: Being off target in a library aimed at alpha chains, this beta chain has a size of little meaning. The V call is TRBV2, the J call TRBJ2-7; TRBD2 matches at 10 bases. Germline V lookup: CDR1 SNHLY, CDR2 FYNNEI. CDR3 size: 14 residues. Trimming cost V 3 bases and J 2 bases; bases outside gene matches: 1. The CDR3 spells CASSDLAGAYEQYF. CDR3 in DNA: TGTGCCAGCAGTGATCTAGCGGGGGCCTACGAGCAGTACTTC.

This clonotype was detected only a few times. The size of this beta chain means little, since it is a stray read in a library made for alpha chains. The rearrangement joins TRBV28 to TRBJ1-6; TRBD1 matches at 8 bases. J was trimmed by 11 bases and V by 6 bases; bases with no gene match: 9. The CDR3 has 14 residues. Germline V lookup: CDR1 MDHEN, CDR2 SYDVKM. DNA of the CDR3: TGTGCCAGCAGCCCGGGACAGGCCAGGGCACCCCTCCACTTT. This encodes CASSPGQARAPLHF. The whole variable domain, filled in from reference TRBV28 and TRBJ1-6, reads DVKVTQSSRYLVKRTGEKVFLECVQDMDHENMFWYRQDPGLGLRLIYFSYDVKMKEKGDIPEGYSVSREKKERFSLILESASTNQTSMYLCASSPGQARAPLHFGNGTRLTVT.

About this clonotype: For a library built for alpha chains, this beta chain is a stray read; little rests on its size. This chain uses TRBV9 with TRBJ2-3; 11 positions match TRBD2. J lost 2 bases, V lost 0 bases, and 2 bases had no gene match. In germline, CDR1 is SGDLS, CDR2 YYNGEE. The CDR3 is made up of 16 amino acids. The CDR3: CASSVASGRFTDTQYF. CDR3 sequence (DNA): TGTGCCAGCAGCGTAGCTAGCGGGAGGTTCACAGATACGCAGTATTTT.